Below, 30 T cell receptor beta chains from the same sample are listed, as sequenced in a study of blood T cells in healthy people across ages. A second PCR of about 6 to 12 cycles used a sample-barcoded 5' primer and a J-beta primer mix. From the 5' RACE reads, TCRdb called clonotypes with MiXCR, one entry per CDR3 protein. The profile covers about 900,000 distinct CDR3 sequences, with about 59% appearing a single time and 28% taken by the ten largest. Input material: blood. Source of these receptors: a man aged 30 to 45 in good health.

This clonotype was counted only a few times. The V gene is TRBV20-1, the J gene TRBJ2-1, with TRBD2 matching over 9 bases. The V segment lost 3 bases and the J segment 4 bases; nucleotides outside the gene matches: 4. This CDR3 comprises 14 residues. CDR1 DFQATT and CDR2 SNEGSKA come from the germline V gene (reference sequence). This chain's CDR3 is CSASSSGGYNEQFF. In DNA form, the CDR3 reads TGCAGTGCTAGTAGTAGCGGGGGTTACAATGAGCAGTTCTTC.

The chain couples TRBV4-2 to TRBJ2-1; 9 bases map to TRBD2. The tail of the sequence fits TRBJ2-7 better, so the J call may be wrong. The CDR3 runs to 16 residues. Per the germline V gene, CDR1 is LGHNA and CDR2 is YNFKEQ. The CDR3 loop is CASSQEVGGGAYEQYF. DNA of the CDR3: TGTGCCAGCAGCCAAGAAGTTGGCGGGGGGGCTTACGAGCAGTACTTC.

CDR3 DNA sequence: TGTGCCAGCAGCCTGCCGGGGGGACTAGCGGGGCGTGGATATACGCAGTATTTT. This encodes CASSLPGGLAGRGYTQYF. The gene calls are TRBV11-2 and TRBJ2-3; 13 bases are a match to TRBD2. V was clipped by 5 bases and J by 7 bases; unmatched bases: 15. Germline V gene sequence: CDR1 SGHAT, CDR2 FQNNGV. The CDR3 covers 18 residues.

The rearrangement joins TRBV6-5 to TRBJ2-2, with 9 nucleotides matching TRBD1. Germline loops: CDR1 MNHEY, CDR2 SVGAGI. The V gene end was trimmed by 6 bases and the J gene end by 4 bases; junction bases not matched to a gene: 6. The CDR3 contains 15 residues. The DNA for the CDR3 is TGTGCCAGCAGCCGGGACAGGGCGAGCACCGGGGAGCTGTTTTTT. Translating gives CASSRDRASTGELFF.

The chain couples TRBV7-8 to TRBJ2-6; maybe TRBD1 (5 bases). Germline CDR1 reads SGHVS; CDR2 reads FQNEAQ. This CDR3 is built from 17 residues. The V and J ends lost 5 bases and 0 bases respectively, with 14 bases between them. CDR3 residues: CASSPWGAVSGANVLTF. The CDR3, as DNA: TGTGCCAGCAGCCCTTGGGGCGCGGTCTCTGGGGCCAACGTCCTGACTTTC.

V and J are TRBV20-1 and TRBJ1-2; D may be TRBD1 (5 bases). Germline lookup yields CDR1 DFQATT and CDR2 SNEGSKA (reference sequence). Deletions cut 3 bases from V and 8 bases from J, with 10 bases between. CDR3 length equals 11 residues. DNA for the CDR3: TGCAGTGCTAGTGGACGGGGCGGCTACACCTTC. Translation: CSASGRGGYTF.

The V gene is TRBV5-5, the J gene TRBJ2-7, with D possibly being TRBD2 (6 bases). The germline CDR1 and CDR2 sequences are SGHKS and YYEKEE (reference sequence). The CDR3 is 15 residues long. Trimming removed 4 bases at V and 2 bases at J, with 16 bases between. The CDR3 loop is CASSRWLEGTYEQYF. CDR3 in DNA: TGTGCCAGCAGCCGTTGGTTGGAGGGAACCTACGAGCAGTACTTC.

This clonotype was seen a handful of times. The chain joins TRBV4-2 to TRBJ2-5; TRBD2 agrees at 8 bases. Germline CDR1 is LGHNA and CDR2 is YNFKEQ. The CDR3 loop spans 15 amino acids. Trimming took 3 bases from V and 1 from J; bases not matched to a gene: 4. The CDR3 region has the DNA TGTGCCAGCAGCCAGGAGCGGGGGCCCCAAGAGACCCAGTACTTC. Translated: CASSQERGPQETQYF.

This clonotype was seen only a few times. CDR3 amino acids: CASSQDTGAYNEQFF. The CDR3 DNA reads as TGTGCCAGCAGCCAAGACACCGGGGCCTACAATGAGCAGTTCTTC. The chain combines TRBV3-1 with TRBJ2-1, with D maybe TRBD2 (5 bases). CDR3 length: 15 residues. The ends were cut back, 0 bases at V and 2 bases at J, with 8 bases in the middle. CDR1 and CDR2 from the germline V gene are LGHDT and YNNKEL (reference sequence).

The chain recombines TRBV4-2 with TRBJ2-1, with D unresolved. Germline-derived CDR1 and CDR2 are LGHNA and YNFKEQ. V lost 1 base, J lost 2 bases, and 15 bases lay in between. The CDR3 loop spans 17 amino acids. CDR3 loop: CASSQASTATTYNEQFF. The CDR3 DNA follows: TGTGCCAGCAGCCAAGCCTCAACAGCAACGACCTACAATGAGCAGTTCTTC.

This clonotype has only one observation. The chain couples TRBV7-9 to TRBJ1-6; D unclear. Looked up from germline, CDR1 is SEHNR and CDR2 is FQNEAQ (reference sequence). Trimming shortened V by 5 bases and J by 14 bases, and 16 bases separated the two germline ends. The CDR3 totals 13 residues. CDR3 nucleotides: TGTGCCAGCAGCCATAAGGGTGCACGATCCCTCCACTTT. Protein sequence: CASSHKGARSLHF.

The chain uses TRBV20-1 and TRBJ2-3; the D gene is possibly TRBD2 (5 bases). The CDR3 has 14 amino acids. In germline, CDR1 is DFQATT, CDR2 SNEGSKA (reference sequence). V was cut by 0 bases and J by 6 bases, with 13 bases left in between. CDR3 sequence (DNA): TGCAGTGCTAGAGATCGGGGATCCCTCGATACGCAGTATTTT. This encodes CSARDRGSLDTQYF.

This clonotype turned up a few times. The chain combines TRBV12-3 or TRBV12-4 with TRBJ1-4; D gene ambiguous. V was cut by 5 bases and J by 7 bases, with 8 bases left in between. The CDR3 length is 12 residues. CDR3 sequence reads: CASSLPGEKLFF. The CDR3 DNA sequence: TGTGCCAGCAGTCTCCCCGGTGAAAAACTGTTTTTT.

The rearrangement joins TRBV15 to TRBJ2-5; 8 bases map to TRBD1. Trimming cost V 1 base and J 5 bases; bases outside gene matches: 9. The CDR3 is 16 amino acids. Germline loops: CDR1 LNHNV, CDR2 YYDKDF (reference sequence). The CDR3, as DNA: TGTGCCACCAGCAGAGCCCAGGGGGCAGTTTGGGAGACCCAGTACTTC. The encoded protein is CATSRAQGAVWETQYF.

With respect to this clonotype: As the CDR3 is not closed by the conserved phenylalanine or tryptophan, this likely results from a read error. The chain employs TRBV6-2 or TRBV6-3 and TRBJ2-7; D may be TRBD2 (6 bases). Germline V lookup: CDR1 MNHEY, CDR2 SVGEGT. Trimming pared 0 bases from V and 5 bases from J, leaving 11 bases between. The CDR3 length is 14 residues. The CDR3 region is CASSYSVPGDEQYL. In DNA, the CDR3 is TGTGCCAGCAGTTACTCCGTGCCGGGGGACGAGCAGTACCTC.

V usage is TRBV20-1 and J usage is TRBJ2-7; D gene uncertain. The V end was cut by 5 bases, the J end by 2 bases, with 10 bases between. The germline CDR1 and CDR2 sequences are DFQATT and SNEGSKA (reference sequence). The CDR3 is 12 amino acids. The CDR3, as DNA: TGCAGTGCTGCCCCATCAACCTACGAGCAGTACTTC. Translated: CSAAPSTYEQYF.

This clonotype appeared a few times. CDR3 sequence (DNA): TGTGCCAGCAGCTTAGTCGGTTCAGGGAACTATGGCTACACCTTC. This translates into CASSLVGSGNYGYTF. V and J are TRBV7-9 and TRBJ1-2, with D possibly TRBD1 on 5 matching bases. With 1 base removed from V and 2 bases from J, the gap between germline ends came to 11 bases. Germline V CDR1 and CDR2: SEHNR, FQNEAQ (reference sequence). The CDR3 sequence is 15 residues long.

This chain links TRBV12-3 or TRBV12-4 with TRBJ1-6; no definite D call. V was trimmed by 5 bases and J by 7 bases, leaving 12 bases between them. The CDR3 totals 14 residues. The DNA of the CDR3 is TGTGCCAGCAGTATAACATCTTACAATTCACCCCTCCACTTT. It encodes CASSITSYNSPLHF.

The genes are TRBV10-3 and TRBJ1-6; 8 nucleotides line up with TRBD1. The trim removed 4 bases at V and 9 bases at J, leaving 5 bases unmatched. Germline lookup yields CDR1 ENHRY and CDR2 SYGVKD. The CDR3 loop spans 14 amino acids. The CDR3 nucleotides are TGTGCCATCAGTGGCGGACAGGGTGGTTCACCCCTCCACTTT. Translation gives CAISGGQGGSPLHF.

This clonotype turned up a few times. The V and J genes are TRBV7-2 and TRBJ2-7; D unresolved. The length of the CDR3 is 14 residues. CDR1 and CDR2 from the germline V gene are SGHTA and FQGNSA. Trimming left V 5 bases short and J 2 bases short, with 13 bases between. The CDR3 is CASSPPPGAYEQYF. The CDR3 DNA reads as TGTGCCAGCAGCCCGCCCCCTGGCGCCTACGAGCAGTACTTC.

This clonotype has only a few counts. In DNA form, the CDR3 reads TGTGCCACCAGCGGTACTTTGGGGAAGACCCAGTACTTC. Amino acid sequence: CATSGTLGKTQYF. The genes are TRBV15 and TRBJ2-5; D gene uncertain. Germline V gene data show CDR1 as LNHNV and CDR2 as YYDKDF (reference sequence). V lost 5 bases, J lost 6 bases, and 13 bases lay in between. The CDR3 covers 13 residues.

This clonotype was observed a few times. The gene calls are TRBV11-3 and TRBJ2-7, with 9 nucleotides matching TRBD1. V was pared by 4 bases and J by 6 bases, with 4 bases of the junction left unmatched. The CDR3 covers 13 residues. CDR1 and CDR2 (germline): SGHNT, YENEEA. CDR3 loop: CASSYDRGSEQYF. The CDR3 nucleotides read TGTGCCAGCAGCTACGACAGGGGGTCCGAGCAGTACTTC.

This chain links TRBV29-1 with TRBJ1-2, with a weak D call TRBD1 (5 bases). The CDR3 is 11 residues long. Germline CDR1 is SQVTM and CDR2 is ANQGSEA. V gave up 5 bases and J gave up 8 bases, with 12 bases separating them. In nucleotides, the CDR3 is TGCAGCGTTTTACAGGATGGCGGCTACACCTTC. As protein: CSVLQDGGYTF.

The rearrangement joins TRBV7-9 to TRBJ2-7; TRBD2 might be the D (5 bases). Germline lookup yields CDR1 SEHNR and CDR2 FQNEAQ (reference sequence). The CDR3 consists of 14 residues. V lost 1 base to trimming and J lost 3 bases, with 10 bases between them. This CDR3 is CASSLGAGVYEQYF. CDR3 nucleotide sequence: TGTGCCAGCAGCTTAGGGGCCGGGGTCTACGAGCAGTACTTC.

This chain links TRBV20-1 with TRBJ2-5; D is uncertain. Judging by the DNA end, TRBJ2-7 fits better; the J call may be wrong. Looked up from germline, CDR1 is DFQATT and CDR2 is SNEGSKA (reference sequence). There are 12 residues in the CDR3. CDR3 nucleotide sequence: TGCAGTGCTAAGGTGATGCGGTACGAGCAGTACTTC. It is translated as CSAKVMRYEQYF.

The V gene is TRBV5-4, the J gene TRBJ2-1; D not certain. This CDR3 region has 14 residues. Germline assignment: CDR1 SGHNT and CDR2 YYREEE (reference sequence). V dropped 3 bases and J dropped 1 base, with 8 bases sitting between them. CDR3 loop: CASSSKGSYNEQFF. Written as DNA, the CDR3 is TGTGCCAGCAGCTCAAAGGGATCCTACAATGAGCAGTTCTTC.

This clonotype was observed at least ten times. The genes are TRBV10-3 and TRBJ2-5; D might be TRBD1 or TRBD2, each matching 5 bases. V dropped 3 bases and J dropped 0 bases, with 11 bases sitting between them. CDR1 is ENHRY, CDR2 SYGVKD, per germline. The CDR3 is 15 residues long. This chain's CDR3 is CAISDRDQNQETQYF. The DNA for the CDR3 is TGTGCCATCAGTGACCGGGACCAAAACCAAGAGACCCAGTACTTC.

This clonotype has a handful of counts. The V gene is TRBV4-3, the J gene TRBJ2-5; D call uncertain. CDR3 length equals 15 residues. Germline lookup yields CDR1 LGHNA and CDR2 YSLEER. Trimming took 3 bases from V and 1 from J, leaving 12 bases between them. The CDR3 DNA is TGCGCCAGCAGCCATAGTGTAGCCAGCCAAGAGACCCAGTACTTC. Its translation is CASSHSVASQETQYF.

The CDR3 loop is CASRQLTTPGMNLHEQFF. The CDR3 DNA is TGTGCCAGCAGACAACTAACCACCCCGGGGATGAACTTGCATGAGCAGTTCTTC. This chain links TRBV6-1 with TRBJ2-1; TRBD2 is a possible D gene (5 bases). Germline CDR1 MNHNS, CDR2 SASEGT. V lost 6 bases and J lost 8, with 29 bases in between. The CDR3 is made up of 18 amino acids.

This clonotype was seen only a few times. The CDR3 coding sequence is TGTGCCAGCGAGGGGTCGGGACAGGGGGAATCCTATGGCTACACCTTC. It translates to CASEGSGQGESYGYTF. The V gene is TRBV9, the J gene TRBJ1-2; 11 bases match TRBD1. Germline trimming cut 7 bases from V and 4 bases from J; bases unmatched to any gene: 12. CDR3 size: 16 residues. Germline CDR1 and CDR2: SGDLS and YYNGEE. Based on the CDR3 plus reference TRBV9 and TRBJ1-2, the full variable domain is DSGVTQTPKHLITATGQRVTLRCSPRSGDLSVYWYQQSLDQGLQFLIQYYNGEERAKGNILERFSAQQFPDLHSELNLSSLELGDSALYFCASEGSGQGESYGYTFGSGTRLTVV.